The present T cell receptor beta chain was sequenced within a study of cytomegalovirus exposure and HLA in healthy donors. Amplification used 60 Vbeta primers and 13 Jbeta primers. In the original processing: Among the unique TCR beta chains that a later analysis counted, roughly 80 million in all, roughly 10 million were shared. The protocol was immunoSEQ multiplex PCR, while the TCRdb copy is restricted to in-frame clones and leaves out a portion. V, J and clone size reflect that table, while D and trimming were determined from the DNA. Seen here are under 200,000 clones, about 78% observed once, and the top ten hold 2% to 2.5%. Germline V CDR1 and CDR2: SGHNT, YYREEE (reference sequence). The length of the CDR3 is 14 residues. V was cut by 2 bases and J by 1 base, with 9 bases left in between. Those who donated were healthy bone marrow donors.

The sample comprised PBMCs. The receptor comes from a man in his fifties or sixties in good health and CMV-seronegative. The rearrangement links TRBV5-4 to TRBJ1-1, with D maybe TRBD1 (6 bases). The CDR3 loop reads CASSFPGENTEAFF. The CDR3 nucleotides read TGTGCCAGCAGCTTCCCAGGGGAGAACACTGAAGCTTTCTTT.